One and the same sample provided the 26 T cell receptor beta chains below, sequenced in a study of response to subunit inactivated influenza vaccine. Each CDR3 protein is one row after TCRdb ran MiXCR on the RT-PCR reads. In the table there are about 650,000 distinct CDR3 sequences, about 15% of which are singletons. The sequenced sample was PBMCs from blood, obtained 14 days before vaccination. These receptors all stem from a man aged 50-59 years who received an inactivated influenza vaccine.

This chain connects TRBV29-1 to TRBJ2-7; maybe TRBD1 (5 bases). This CDR3 region has 12 residues. V was trimmed by 6 bases and J by 2 bases, leaving 11 bases between them. CDR1 and CDR2 (germline): SQVTM, ANQGSEA. CDR3 coding DNA: TGCAGCGTCGCAGGGTTCACCTACGAGCAGTACTTC. It translates to CSVAGFTYEQYF.

This clonotype occurred many times. The chain links TRBV5-1 to TRBJ2-1; either TRBD1 or TRBD2 may supply D (5 bases each). V was pared by 0 bases and J by 5 bases, with 15 bases between. The CDR3 totals 16 residues. The V gene's germline CDR1 is SGHRS and CDR2 YFSETQ. The CDR3 is CASSLAAGLGHNEQFF. The CDR3 nucleotides read TGCGCCAGCAGCTTGGCCGCCGGTTTGGGACACAATGAGCAGTTCTTC. Filled out from reference TRBV5-1 and TRBJ2-1, the complete variable domain reads KAGVTQTPRYLIKTRGQQVTLSCSPISGHRSVSWYQQTPGQGLQFLFEYFSETQRNKGNFPGRFSGRQFSNSRSEMNVSTLELGDSALYLCASSLAAGLGHNEQFFGPGTRLTVL.

This clonotype came up a few times. The CDR3 nucleotides read TGTGCCAGTAGAGAGACAGGGGGCGTCTACGGCTACACCTTC. Translating gives CASRETGGVYGYTF. The rearrangement links TRBV19 to TRBJ1-2; 10 nucleotides agree with TRBD1. Germline values: CDR1 LNHDA, CDR2 SQIVND (reference sequence). The CDR3 loop spans 14 amino acids. The junction had 9 bases not matched to a gene; V was cut back by 6 bases and J by 8 bases.

CDR3 DNA sequence: TGTGCCAGCAGCTCGCAGACAGGGGGCGTCACCTATGGCTACACCTTC. Its protein product is CASSSQTGGVTYGYTF. This chain joins TRBV7-2 and TRBJ1-2; 10 nucleotides line up with TRBD1. CDR1 and CDR2 from the germline V gene are SGHTA and FQGNSA. Unmatched junction bases numbered 9, after V lost 4 bases and J lost 4 bases. The CDR3 loop spans 16 amino acids.

The chain carries TRBV7-2 and TRBJ2-2, with 7 bases identical to TRBD1. Germline V gene lookup returns CDR1 SGHTA and CDR2 FQGNSA. The J segment lost 0 bases and the V segment lost 5 bases, leaving 6 bases of the junction unmatched. This CDR3 spans 16 amino acids. CDR3 DNA: TGTGCCAGCAGCCCAAGGGGGACAGCGAACACCGGGGAGCTGTTTTTT. As protein: CASSPRGTANTGELFF.

The gene calls are TRBV5-4 and TRBJ1-1, with 8 bases that match TRBD1. CDR1 is SGHNT and CDR2 is YYREEE in the germline V gene (reference sequence). This CDR3 region has 16 residues. Unmatched junction bases numbered 8, after V lost 2 bases and J lost 2 bases. The CDR3 loop reads CASSFRDRRINTEAFF. CDR3 nucleotides: TGTGCCAGCAGCTTTCGGGACAGGAGAATAAACACTGAAGCTTTCTTT. Drawing the rest from reference TRBV5-4 and TRBJ1-1, the complete variable domain is ETGVTQSPTHLIKTRGQQVTLRCSSQSGHNTVSWYQQALGQGPQFIFQYYREEENGRGNFPPRFSGLQFPNYSSELNVNALELDDSALYLCASSFRDRRINTEAFFGQGTRLTVV.

This chain uses TRBV29-1 with TRBJ2-1, with 11 bases that match TRBD2. CDR1 is SQVTM and CDR2 is ANQGSEA in the germline V gene. There are 16 residues in the CDR3. V was pared by 5 bases and J by 0 bases, with 6 bases of the junction left unmatched. CDR3 protein: CSVWLAGGLSYNEQFF. CDR3 bases: TGCAGCGTTTGGCTAGCGGGGGGCCTCTCCTACAATGAGCAGTTCTTC.

In this sample, this clonotype turned up a few times. The V and J genes are TRBV20-1 and TRBJ2-3, with D perhaps given as TRBD1 or TRBD2 (5 bases each). Germline CDR1 is DFQATT and CDR2 is SNEGSKA (reference sequence). This CDR3 region has 17 residues. Trimming shortened V by 6 bases and J by 0 bases, and 22 bases separated the two germline ends. CDR3 in amino acids: CSARTLGTATSTDTQYF. The CDR3 nucleotides are TGCAGTGCCCGAACCTTGGGGACGGCCACCAGCACAGATACGCAGTATTTT.

The CDR3 loop is CATSRIRYGGEEYNEQFF. CDR3 nucleotide sequence: TGTGCCACCAGCAGAATACGATATGGCGGGGAGGAGTACAATGAGCAGTTCTTC. V gene TRBV15 combines with J gene TRBJ2-1; maybe TRBD2 (6 bases). CDR1 and CDR2 from the germline V gene are LNHNV and YYDKDF (reference sequence). This CDR3 is 18 amino acids long. Trimming left V 2 bases short and J 4 bases short, with 21 bases between.

The chain is built from TRBV29-1 and TRBJ2-7; D not certain. Trimming took off 6 bases at V and 0 bases at J, with 9 bases between the two ends. Germline-derived CDR1 and CDR2 are SQVTM and ANQGSEA. The CDR3 runs 12 residues. In nucleotides, the CDR3 is TGCAGCGTGACGGACGACTCCTACGAGCAGTACTTC. Translation gives CSVTDDSYEQYF.

This clonotype was detected a few times. The rearrangement links TRBV6-2 or TRBV6-3 to TRBJ2-1; D not certain. The CDR3 is made up of 16 amino acids. Per germline, CDR1 MNHEY and CDR2 SVGEGT. V was trimmed by 5 bases and J by 8 bases, leaving 22 bases between them. CDR3 in amino acids: CASSPLTNPLYYEQFF. DNA for the CDR3: TGTGCCAGCAGTCCCCTTACTAATCCCCTATACTATGAGCAGTTCTTC.

In its sample, this clonotype was seen a few times. The J gene is TRBJ2-7, the V gene TRBV6-5; TRBD2 might be the D (7 bases). Germline lookup yields CDR1 MNHEY and CDR2 SVGAGI. V gave up 1 base and J gave up 2 bases, with 9 bases separating them. The CDR3 length is 14 residues. The chain's CDR3 is CASSYWRGPYEQYF. Written as DNA, the CDR3 is TGTGCCAGCAGTTACTGGCGGGGGCCCTACGAGCAGTACTTC.

The CDR3 protein is CASSLATGGGGYTF. In DNA form, the CDR3 reads TGTGCCAGCAGTTTGGCTACAGGGGGCGGTGGCTACACCTTC. The chain carries TRBV12-3 or TRBV12-4 and TRBJ1-2; 9 bases align to TRBD1. The CDR3 is 14 residues long. J gave up 7 bases and V 3 bases, and 6 bases lay outside the gene matches.

The chain has TRBV28 and TRBJ2-7; 7 nucleotides match TRBD2. The CDR3 is 15 amino acids. Germline V CDR1 and CDR2: MDHEN, SYDVKM. V lost 6 bases to trimming and J lost 5 bases; unmatched junction nucleotides: 13. This CDR3 reads CASSLRRLAKDEQYF. In nucleotides, the CDR3 is TGTGCCAGCAGCCTTAGGAGACTAGCAAAGGACGAGCAGTACTTC.

Many counts were recorded for this clonotype. The rearrangement uses TRBV28 and TRBJ2-3; D is undetermined. The V gene's germline CDR1 is MDHEN and CDR2 SYDVKM. The length of the CDR3 is 15 residues. V was clipped by 2 bases and J by 4 bases, with 13 bases between them. The CDR3 sequence: CASSLQLGLSDTQYF. The CDR3 DNA is TGTGCCAGCAGTTTACAATTAGGGTTGTCAGATACGCAGTATTTT.

The chain recombines TRBV20-1 with TRBJ2-3, with 13 positions matching TRBD2. This CDR3 has 17 residues. Germline CDR1 is DFQATT and CDR2 is SNEGSKA (reference sequence). CDR3 DNA sequence: TGCTGCGCTAGAGTACTAGCGGGAGGGCCAGACACAGATACGCAGTATTTT. Translating it yields CCARVLAGGPDTDTQYF.

This clonotype was counted a few times. The chain uses TRBV6-2 or TRBV6-3 and TRBJ2-7; D unresolved. This CDR3 has 14 amino acids. V was shortened by 2 bases and J by 0 bases, with 8 bases between the two germline ends. From germline, CDR1 is MNHEY and CDR2 SVGEGT. The CDR3 bases are TGTGCCAGCAGTTACGGCGAACTCTCCTACGAGCAGTACTTC. Translating gives CASSYGELSYEQYF.

This clonotype was found a few times. This chain links TRBV6-1 with TRBJ2-5, with 9 nucleotides matching TRBD1. From germline, CDR1 is MNHNS and CDR2 SASEGT. CDR3 size: 16 residues. The junction had 10 bases not matched to a gene; V was cut back by 5 bases and J by 3 bases. CDR3 region: CASSISRRDREETQYF. In nucleotides, the CDR3 is TGTGCCAGCAGTATTAGTCGGAGGGACAGGGAAGAGACCCAGTACTTC.

The chain couples TRBV20-1 to TRBJ2-7, with 7 positions matching TRBD1. The V and J ends lost 0 bases and 2 bases, in that order; junction bases with no gene match: 7. The CDR3 runs 15 residues. Per the germline V gene, CDR1 is DFQATT and CDR2 is SNEGSKA (reference sequence). The chain's CDR3 is CSARDPITGAYEQYF. The CDR3 bases are TGCAGTGCTAGAGACCCAATCACAGGGGCCTACGAGCAGTACTTC.

The chain combines TRBV5-1 with TRBJ2-3, with TRBD1 identical over 11 bases. Germline lookup yields CDR1 SGHRS and CDR2 YFSETQ. This CDR3 spans 17 amino acids. Germline trimming cut 4 bases from V and 4 bases from J; bases unmatched to any gene: 11. The CDR3 bases are TGCGCCAGCAGCGACCCAAGGACAGGGGGCGAGGCAGATACGCAGTATTTT. Protein sequence: CASSDPRTGGEADTQYF.

This clonotype has more than one count but fewer than ten. The gene calls are TRBV27 and TRBJ1-4, with D possibly TRBD1 on 6 matching bases. Trimming removed 5 bases from V and 8 bases from J, with 18 bases in between. The CDR3 contains 15 residues. The germline CDR1 and CDR2 sequences are MNHEY and SMNVEV (reference sequence). CDR3 protein: CASSPTGGLKEKLFF. CDR3 in DNA: TGTGCCAGCAGTCCGACAGGCGGGCTAAAGGAAAAACTGTTTTTT.

This clonotype was counted ten times or more. V gene TRBV5-8 combines with J gene TRBJ2-7, with D possibly TRBD2 on 5 matching bases. V dropped 1 base and J dropped 6 bases, with 14 bases sitting between them. There are 14 residues in the CDR3. CDR1 SGHTS and CDR2 YDEGEE come from the germline V gene. Here the CDR3 reads CASSLRVKAGEQYF. CDR3 nucleotide sequence: TGTGCCAGCAGCTTGCGGGTAAAGGCGGGCGAGCAGTACTTC.

The V and J genes are TRBV6-1 and TRBJ2-2; D unresolved. Germline lookup yields CDR1 MNHNS and CDR2 SASEGT. Trimming took off 9 bases at V and 5 bases at J, with 22 bases between the two ends. This CDR3 contains 16 residues. CDR3 coding DNA: TGTGCCAGAACCCCACAGTGGACCTTTCGGACCGGGGAGCTGTTTTTT. It encodes CARTPQWTFRTGELFF.

The rearrangement joins TRBV7-9 to TRBJ2-1; TRBD2 agrees at 9 bases. This CDR3 region has 16 residues. Germline V gives CDR1 SEHNR, CDR2 FQNEAQ (reference sequence). V dropped 3 bases and J dropped 0; count of bases not matched to a gene: 3. The CDR3 sequence: CASSFLAGASYNEQFF. CDR3 nucleotide sequence: TGTGCCAGCAGCTTCTTAGCGGGAGCCTCCTACAATGAGCAGTTCTTC.

This clonotype came up a few times. The chain links TRBV12-3 or TRBV12-4 to TRBJ2-7; D could derive from TRBD1 or TRBD2 (5 bases each). Trimming shortened V by 6 bases and J by 0 bases, and 27 bases separated the two germline ends. The CDR3 contains 19 residues. CDR3 loop: CASSIIGTVFRRLSYEQYF. In DNA form, the CDR3 reads TGTGCCAGCAGCATAATCGGGACGGTCTTTCGAAGGCTCTCCTACGAGCAGTACTTC.

J is TRBJ2-2 and V is TRBV5-1; D possibly uses TRBD1 or TRBD2 (5 bases each). Trimming removed 4 bases from V and 5 bases from J, with 18 bases in between. The length of the CDR3 is 16 residues. The germline CDR1 and CDR2 sequences are SGHRS and YFSETQ. The CDR3 here is CASSPRDQGGTGELFF. The DNA of the CDR3 is TGCGCCAGCAGCCCACGGGACCAGGGTGGAACCGGGGAGCTGTTTTTT. Based on the CDR3 plus reference TRBV5-1 and TRBJ2-2, the full variable domain is KAGVTQTPRYLIKTRGQQVTLSCSPISGHRSVSWYQQTPGQGLQFLFEYFSETQRNKGNFPGRFSGRQFSNSRSEMNVSTLELGDSALYLCASSPRDQGGTGELFFGEGSRLTVL.